This TCR beta chain was sequenced during a study of T cells in Graves' hyperthyroidism and ophthalmopathy. When ophthalmopathy did not progress within 18 months, Graves' hyperthyroidism was considered stable. This clonotype was seen a handful of times. Regions amplified from RNA transcripts were the TCR beta CDR3 regions. The HTBI primer set served for first-round RT-PCR of the TCR CDR3. TCRdb fed the multiplex PCR reads into MiXCR, producing one record per CDR3 protein. The sample shows about 290,000 distinct CDR3 sequences, 15% to 20% of them seen only once. Sequenced input: blood. The sequence came from a man aged 25-45 years with Graves' hyperthyroidism.

The CDR3 nucleotides are TGTGCCAGCAGCTTAGCGGGCCTCGAGGGTGAGCAGTTCTTC. Translation: CASSLAGLEGEQFF. The rearrangement uses TRBV7-9 and TRBJ2-1; maybe TRBD2 (5 bases). The CDR3 loop spans 14 amino acids. Trimming cost V 0 bases and J 9 bases, with 12 bases left between them. Looked up from germline, CDR1 is SEHNR and CDR2 is FQNEAQ (reference sequence).